Listed below are T cell receptor beta chains from one sample, sequenced in a study of shared clonotypes between healthy human individuals. Sequencing used immunoSEQ multiplex PCR; TCRdb keeps in-frame clones, though not all of them. The data show about 2,100,000 clones, more than 85% seen once. Sequencing used naive CD8+ T cells from PBMCs. The receptors were gathered from a man between 18 and 35 years old in good health. Some clones in this sample may be carry-over from other donors' samples. CDR3s include the opening cysteine and the closing phenylalanine or tryptophan. A D gene is named only where the DNA matches it firmly. Where a row states a size, it is once, few, many or the class of an expanded clone; other rows omit it.

CDR3 DNA: TGTGCCAGCAGCCCCGGACAGGAGGCCCCGATGAACACTGAAGCTTTCTTT
CDR3 protein: CASSPGQEAPMNTEAFF
V gene: TRBV7-6
D gene: TRBD1
J gene: TRBJ1-1
clone size: NA

CDR3 DNA: TGTGCCAGCAGTTTAGGGGGGGGTTACACCGGGGAGCTGTTTTTT
CDR3 protein: CASSLGGGYTGELFF
V gene: TRBV27
D gene: TRBD2
J gene: TRBJ2-2
clone size: NA

CDR3 DNA: TGTGCCACCAGCGGAGGTTACGAGCAGTACTTC
CDR3 protein: CATSGGYEQYF
V gene: TRBV15
D gene: NA
J gene: TRBJ2-7
clone size: NA

CDR3 DNA: TGTGCCAGCAAGGGGACAGGGTTCTACAATGAGCAGTTCTTC
CDR3 protein: CASKGTGFYNEQFF
V gene: TRBV6-1
D gene: TRBD1
J gene: TRBJ2-1
clone size: NA

CDR3 DNA: TGTGCCAGCAGTGCCGGGTGGGCTATTAACACCGGGGAGCTGTTTTTT
CDR3 protein: CASSAGWAINTGELFF
V gene: TRBV6-1
D gene: NA
J gene: TRBJ2-2
clone size: once

CDR3 DNA: TGCGCCAGCAGCCCCGGACTAGCCGGGGAGCTGTTTTTT
CDR3 protein: CASSPGLAGELFF
V gene: TRBV5-1
D gene: TRBD2
J gene: TRBJ2-2
clone size: NA

CDR3 DNA: TGTGCCAGCAGCGTAGAGGTGGGAGAAGTAGATACGCAGTATTTT
CDR3 protein: CASSVEVGEVDTQYF
V gene: TRBV9
D gene: NA
J gene: TRBJ2-3
clone size: NA

CDR3 DNA: TGCGCCAGCAGCCCGGGGACTAGCGTTAGGGAGACCCAGTACTTC
CDR3 protein: CASSPGTSVRETQYF
V gene: TRBV5-1
D gene: TRBD2
J gene: TRBJ2-5
clone size: NA

CDR3 DNA: TGTGCCAGCAGTGGACGGGAGAGCCTCGACAATGAGCAGTTCTTC
CDR3 protein: CASSGRESLDNEQFF
V gene: TRBV6-5
D gene: NA
J gene: TRBJ2-1
clone size: NA

CDR3 DNA: TGTGCCAGCAGTTACCGAGACAGTTCCTACGAGCAGTACTTC
CDR3 protein: CASSYRDSSYEQYF
V gene: TRBV6-5
D gene: NA
J gene: TRBJ2-7
clone size: NA

CDR3 DNA: TGTGCCAGCAGCTTATACAATGAAGCTTTCTTT
CDR3 protein: CASSLYNEAFF
V gene: TRBV7-2
D gene: NA
J gene: TRBJ1-1
clone size: NA

CDR3 DNA: TGTGCCAGCAGCCCGCCTCCGGGACAGGGGGCTGGGCAGCCCCAGCATTTT
CDR3 protein: CASSPPPGQGAGQPQHF
V gene: TRBV11-3
D gene: TRBD1
J gene: TRBJ1-5
clone size: once

CDR3 DNA: TGTGCCAGCAGCAGCGGACAGACCTACGAGCAGTACTTC
CDR3 protein: CASSSGQTYEQYF
V gene: TRBV5-6
D gene: NA
J gene: TRBJ2-7
clone size: NA

CDR3 DNA: TGTGCCAGCAGTGCCACAGGTGACCTCTACAATGAGCAGTTCTTC
CDR3 protein: CASSATGDLYNEQFF
V gene: TRBV6-4
D gene: NA
J gene: TRBJ2-1
clone size: NA

CDR3 DNA: TGTGCCAGCAGCGTCGACGGCCCCACCTATGGCTACACCTTC
CDR3 protein: CASSVDGPTYGYTF
V gene: TRBV9
D gene: NA
J gene: TRBJ1-2
clone size: NA

CDR3 DNA: TGTGCCAGCAGCCGGGGCAATGAGCAGTTCTTC
CDR3 protein: CASSRGNEQFF
V gene: TRBV27
D gene: NA
J gene: TRBJ2-1
clone size: NA

CDR3 DNA: TGCGCCAGCAGCCAGCAACTAGCGGGAGTTTCCTACAATGAGCAGTTCTTC
CDR3 protein: CASSQQLAGVSYNEQFF
V gene: TRBV4-1
D gene: TRBD2
J gene: TRBJ2-1
clone size: NA

CDR3 DNA: TGTGCCAGCAGTTCAGTCGCGGAGCGGAACACCGGGGAGCTGTTTTTT
CDR3 protein: CASSSVAERNTGELFF
V gene: TRBV28
D gene: NA
J gene: TRBJ2-2
clone size: NA

CDR3 DNA: TGCGCCAGTCGACGTAGGGCCGGAAACACCATATATTTT
CDR3 protein: CASRRRAGNTIYF
V gene: TRBV5-1
D gene: NA
J gene: TRBJ1-3
clone size: NA

CDR3 DNA: TGTGCCAGCAGCATTAGCGGGAGGCAGTTCTTC
CDR3 protein: CASSISGRQFF
V gene: TRBV9
D gene: TRBD2
J gene: TRBJ2-1
clone size: NA

CDR3 DNA: TGTGCCACGGCGACAGGGGGCAAGACCGGGGAGCTGTTTTTT
CDR3 protein: CATATGGKTGELFF
V gene: TRBV15
D gene: TRBD1
J gene: TRBJ2-2
clone size: NA

CDR3 DNA: TGTGCCAGTAGTACGAATAGCGGAGCCCCTCCCTACGAGCAGTACTTC
CDR3 protein: CASSTNSGAPPYEQYF
V gene: TRBV19
D gene: NA
J gene: TRBJ2-7
clone size: NA

CDR3 DNA: TGTGCCAGCAGTCCTCTTCGGGGGGCTGACACTGAAGCTTTCTTT
CDR3 protein: CASSPLRGADTEAFF
V gene: TRBV28
D gene: NA
J gene: TRBJ1-1
clone size: once

CDR3 DNA: TGTGCCAGTAGTTCGAGACAGGGGTTCTCTGGGGCCAACGTCCTGACTTTC
CDR3 protein: CASSSRQGFSGANVLTF
V gene: TRBV19
D gene: TRBD1
J gene: TRBJ2-6
clone size: NA

CDR3 DNA: TGTGCCAGCAGCCCCTGGCCCCGGGGCACCTACGAGCAGTACTTC
CDR3 protein: CASSPWPRGTYEQYF
V gene: TRBV9
D gene: NA
J gene: TRBJ2-7
clone size: NA

CDR3 DNA: TGTGCCAGCAGCTTCTGGGAGAGAAGTACCTACGAGCAGTACTTC
CDR3 protein: CASSFWERSTYEQYF
V gene: TRBV5-6
D gene: NA
J gene: TRBJ2-7
clone size: once

CDR3 DNA: TGTGCCAGCAGCATAGGGACTAGCGGATACAATGAGCAGTTCTTC
CDR3 protein: CASSIGTSGYNEQFF
V gene: TRBV5-6
D gene: TRBD2
J gene: TRBJ2-1
clone size: NA

CDR3 DNA: TGTGCCAGCAGTTATAAGTCTAGCGGGGGCCCTGAGCAGTTCTTC
CDR3 protein: CASSYKSSGGPEQFF
V gene: TRBV6-6
D gene: TRBD2
J gene: TRBJ2-1
clone size: NA

CDR3 DNA: TGTGCCAGCAGCTTGGGCTCGTACAATGAGCAGTTCTTC
CDR3 protein: CASSLGSYNEQFF
V gene: TRBV5-6
D gene: NA
J gene: TRBJ2-1
clone size: NA

CDR3 DNA: TGTGCCACCCGCCGGGACAGGGTCGACGAGCAGTACTTC
CDR3 protein: CATRRDRVDEQYF
V gene: TRBV6-6
D gene: TRBD1
J gene: TRBJ2-7
clone size: NA